The sequence of this T cell receptor beta chain was determined in a study of ipilimumab plus nivolumab after autologous stem cell transplantation (dated by TCRdb to 2020 to 2022). For context, the study as a whole: Trial patients received a median of about five ipilimumab doses and fewer than 10 nivolumab doses. The intent-to-treat population of the trial was made up of some 36 patients. Patients undergoing autologous transplant for high-risk diffuse large B cell lymphoma, mature T cell lymphoma, or multiple myeloma were enrolled in the trial. Primary refractory and relapsed disease were included in the DLBCL cohort, with 18-month progression-free survival of approximately 86% and 30%, respectively. What the research found in general, with its limitations: The authors stated that profiles of the T cell receptor repertoire, regulatory T cell phenotype and gut microbiota provided a biologic rationale for studying this approach further. Combined checkpoint inhibition appeared tolerable as post-transplant consolidation, according to the authors' conclusion.

For this clone: No cognate antigen has been identified for it. Base qualities are not recorded, but no much larger clone differs from it by a single base.

The receptor library was made with the immunoSEQ multiplex PCR assay. The table comes from immuneACCESS by way of TCRdb, which keeps in-frame sequences with V and J called. Part of the clones is missing from these tables; in studies checked, under half for an unresolved V gene and the rest for unknown reasons. Recorded for this sample are about 83,000 clones; approximately 83% of them occurred a single time. The top ten clones comprise 2.2% of the sample. Including cysteine and phenylalanine, the CDR3 has 16 amino acids. Only the CDR3 DNA is retained, 48 bases long and in frame from the first base. Taken from the germline V gene, the CDR1 and CDR2 loops are SNHLY and FYNNEI. V lost 4 bases and J lost 0 bases, and the count of bases not matched to a germline gene is 5. Checkpoint therapy began 14 to 28 days after autologous transplant, with ipilimumab given at 1 mg/kg intravenously on day 1 of selected weeks. The nivolumab dose was 3 mg/kg intravenously, delivered on day 1 of weeks 1, 4, 7, 10, and every two weeks through week 26. This Phase Ib clinical trial tested ipilimumab plus nivolumab, a combined checkpoint inhibition, as consolidation after autologous stem cell transplantation.

The sequence was obtained from a male donor with diffuse large B-cell lymphoma. The sample in question was PBMCs, obtained in a trial of ipilimumab plus nivolumab as post-transplant consolidation. In this chain, TRBV2 is recombined with TRBJ2-3; TRBD2 aligns with 9 central bases. CDR3 region: CASSGSSGVSTDTQYF. The base sequence is TGTGCCAGCAGTGGATCTAGCGGGGTTAGCACAGATACGCAGTATTTT.